The 20 T cell receptor beta chains given below trace back to one sample, sequenced in a study of blood T cell repertoires in COVID-19. Profiling relied on immunoSEQ multiplex PCR, and the TCRdb table lists in-frame clones only, not all of them. The data hold about 310,000 clones, with more than 75% observed a single time. Sequencing was performed on peripheral blood. These receptor sequences come from a woman between 45 and 65 years old who had recovered from COVID-19.

The chain couples TRBV4-2 to TRBJ2-3; 7 bases line up with TRBD2. The V and J ends lost 3 bases and 1 base, in that order; junction bases with no gene match: 16. Germline CDR1 is LGHNA and CDR2 is YNFKEQ. The CDR3 contains 19 residues. This chain's CDR3 is CASSQAPMVGGSRTDTQYF. Here the CDR3 DNA reads TGTGCCAGCAGCCAGGCCCCAATGGTCGGGGGGAGTCGCACAGATACGCAGTATTTT.

The chain recombines TRBV7-2 with TRBJ2-5; tentative D call: TRBD2 (5 bases). The V and J ends lost 8 bases and 2 bases respectively, with 15 bases between them. This CDR3 has 14 residues. Germline V gives CDR1 SGHTA, CDR2 FQGNSA. CDR3 DNA: TGTGCCAGCGGCCCCTTAGGAGGACAAGAGACCCAGTACTTC. Protein: CASGPLGGQETQYF.

The chain combines TRBV2 with TRBJ2-1, with a weak D call TRBD1 (5 bases). Germline lookup yields CDR1 SNHLY and CDR2 FYNNEI. Trimming shortened V by 5 bases and J by 10 bases, and 12 bases separated the two germline ends. This CDR3 is 12 amino acids long. The CDR3 loop reads CASSLAGFEQFF. In DNA form, the CDR3 reads TGTGCCAGCAGTTTGGCAGGGTTCGAGCAGTTCTTC.

V and J are TRBV20-1 and TRBJ1-4; D may be TRBD1 (5 bases). Germline V gene data show CDR1 as DFQATT and CDR2 as SNEGSKA (reference sequence). This CDR3 has 13 residues. Trimming cost V 3 bases and J 4 bases, with 9 bases left between them. CDR3 sequence (DNA): TGCAGTGCTAGTAGGCAGGGTAATGAAAAACTGTTTTTT. Amino acids: CSASRQGNEKLFF.

This chain links TRBV9 with TRBJ1-5; tentative D call: TRBD1 (5 bases). V was trimmed by 4 bases and J by 3 bases, leaving 11 bases between them. The CDR3 runs 14 residues. CDR1 is SGDLS and CDR2 is YYNGEE in the germline V gene. The CDR3 is CASSFSGNNQPQHF. The CDR3 DNA is TGTGCCAGCAGCTTTTCAGGGAACAATCAGCCCCAGCATTTT.

The gene calls are TRBV5-8 and TRBJ2-1; D is undetermined. CDR1 is SGHTS and CDR2 is YDEGEE in the germline V gene. Deletions cut 0 bases from V and 0 bases from J, with 10 bases between. This CDR3 is 16 amino acids long. The CDR3 bases are TGTGCCAGCAGCTTGGTGACAATGAGCTCCTACAATGAGCAGTTCTTC. Amino acids: CASSLVTMSSYNEQFF.

This clone showed up just a few times. This sequence joins TRBV19 and TRBJ1-5, with D possibly TRBD1 on 6 matching bases. This CDR3 spans 15 amino acids. Trimming stripped 9 bases from V and 2 bases from J, with 17 bases between. Per the germline V gene, CDR1 is LNHDA and CDR2 is SQIVND (reference sequence). The CDR3 spells CASKNRAWGNQPQHF. The DNA for the CDR3 is TGTGCCAGCAAAAACAGGGCTTGGGGCAATCAGCCCCAGCATTTT.

V usage is TRBV15 and J usage is TRBJ1-3; D unresolved. Per germline, CDR1 LNHNV and CDR2 YYDKDF (reference sequence). This CDR3 has 16 amino acids. The V and J ends lost 0 bases and 2 bases respectively, with 11 bases between them. CDR3 nucleotides: TGTGCCACCAGCAGAGAGCGCCGGGTGCCTGGAAACACCATATATTTT. Translated, it gives CATSRERRVPGNTIYF.

The gene calls are TRBV6-1 and TRBJ1-3; D is undetermined. Germline CDR1 and CDR2: MNHNS and SASEGT. There are 16 residues in the CDR3. V lost 1 base, J lost 0 bases, and 10 bases lay in between. This chain's CDR3 is CASSEEEGSSGNTIYF. The CDR3 DNA reads TGTGCCAGCAGTGAAGAGGAGGGTAGCTCTGGAAACACCATATATTTT.

This chain links TRBV2 with TRBJ2-7; D is perhaps TRBD1 (6 bases). Germline-derived CDR1 and CDR2 are SNHLY and FYNNEI. The V end lost 6 bases, the J end lost 3 bases, and 9 bases lay between the germline ends. This CDR3 has 12 residues. The CDR3: CASSPTGYEQYF. The CDR3 DNA sequence: TGTGCCAGCAGCCCGACAGGCTACGAGCAGTACTTC.

The V gene is TRBV5-6, the J gene TRBJ2-4; perhaps TRBD1 as D (6 bases). The ends were cut back, 0 bases at V and 16 bases at J, with 20 bases in the middle. Germline V CDR1 and CDR2: SGHDT, YYEEEE. The CDR3 consists of 14 residues. In nucleotides, the CDR3 is TGTGCCAGCAGCTTGGGGGGGCCGGGACAACTTTCTTACTTC. As protein: CASSLGGPGQLSYF.

The chain joins TRBV28 to TRBJ1-4, with a possible D match to TRBD1 (5 bases). The germline V and J ends were trimmed by 5 bases and 8 bases, with 21 bases remaining between them. This CDR3 has 16 amino acids. Germline V gives CDR1 MDHEN, CDR2 SYDVKM. CDR3 nucleotide sequence: TGTGCCAGCAGTCCACCCTCGGGGAGGGGAGGGGAAAAACTGTTTTTT. Protein product: CASSPPSGRGGEKLFF.

The chain is built from TRBV5-1 and TRBJ2-2; 10 bases are shared with TRBD1. The CDR3 length is 18 residues. Germline values: CDR1 SGHRS, CDR2 YFSETQ. V shed 4 bases and J 7 bases; nucleotides not matched to a gene: 16. DNA of the CDR3: TGCGCCAGCAGCCAACAACTCCCGGGACAGGGGAAGGGCGGGGAGCTGTTTTTT. Translated, it gives CASSQQLPGQGKGGELFF.

This rearrangement joins TRBV5-4 to TRBJ2-5; no clear D. The CDR3 runs 14 residues. Trimming cost V 4 bases and J 2 bases, with 12 bases left between them. CDR1 is SGHNT and CDR2 is YYREEE in the germline V gene (reference sequence). CDR3 in DNA: TGTGCCAGCAGCCTAAAGAGTAATCAAGAGACCCAGTACTTC. As protein: CASSLKSNQETQYF.

The rearrangement links TRBV19 to TRBJ2-3, with 7 nucleotides matching TRBD2. Per the germline V gene, CDR1 is LNHDA and CDR2 is SQIVND (reference sequence). Trimming cost V 8 bases and J 4 bases; bases outside gene matches: 9. The CDR3 totals 14 residues. The CDR3 DNA reads as TGTGCCAGTGTCTCTGAGCGGGGAGCAGATACGCAGTATTTT. Amino acids: CASVSERGADTQYF.

The rearrangement links TRBV3-1 (or the pseudogene TRBV3-2) to TRBJ1-1; TRBD1 is a possible D gene (5 bases). The CDR3 spans 14 residues. CDR1 and CDR2 (germline): LGHDT, YNNKEL (reference sequence). V was clipped by 1 base and J by 5 bases, with 11 bases between them. CDR3 region: CASSQGRGGTEAFF. The DNA for the CDR3 is TGTGCCAGCAGCCAAGGTCGGGGGGGGACTGAAGCTTTCTTT.

V and J are TRBV29-1 and TRBJ2-1; 8 bases fit TRBD1. The CDR3 has 17 amino acids. Germline V gives CDR1 SQVTM, CDR2 ANQGSEA. The ends lost 0 bases at V and 8 bases at J; junction bases unmatched: 15. CDR3 in DNA: TGCAGCGTTGAAGACCGGAGTAGACAGGGGCCTCTTGATGAGCAGTTCTTC. Encoded protein: CSVEDRSRQGPLDEQFF.

This sequence joins TRBV3-1 (or the pseudogene TRBV3-2) and TRBJ2-1; 8 positions agree with TRBD2. Trimming took 0 bases from V and 8 from J; bases not matched to a gene: 6. CDR1 and CDR2 from the germline V gene are LGHDT and YNNKEL (reference sequence). This CDR3 has 15 residues. CDR3: CASSQDAGGVDEQFF. CDR3 sequence (DNA): TGTGCCAGCAGCCAAGATGCGGGAGGCGTGGATGAGCAGTTCTTC.

The chain links TRBV28 to TRBJ1-6, with 7 bases that match TRBD1. Trimming removed 7 bases from V and 6 bases from J; junction bases left unmatched: 12. In germline, CDR1 is MDHEN, CDR2 SYDVKM. The CDR3 is 16 amino acids. CDR3: CASTLEGARGNSPLHF. The CDR3 DNA reads TGTGCCAGCACCCTGGAGGGGGCGAGAGGTAATTCACCCCTCCACTTT.

J is TRBJ2-7 and V is TRBV5-1, with 7 bases aligning to TRBD1. Germline CDR1 reads SGHRS; CDR2 reads YFSETQ. The CDR3 contains 14 residues. The V gene end was trimmed by 2 bases and the J gene end by 7 bases; junction bases not matched to a gene: 9. CDR3 nucleotides: TGCGCCAGCAGCTTCCGGGACAGCTCAAGGGAGCAGTACTTC. Residues: CASSFRDSSREQYF.